These 21 T cell receptor beta chains were sequenced from one sample in a study of CD8+ T cells in alopecia areata. Extracted from the samples, RNA was reverse transcribed into cDNA to serve as the sequencing template. Clones were read by immunoSEQ multiplex PCR, and TCRdb kept only the in-frame ones, dropping some. This table has about 160,000 clones, roughly 50% appearing once. Sequences were obtained from CD4+ T cells sorted from blood. The receptor source for this set is a human donor with alopecia areata.

This clone turned up a few times. This CDR3 is CSVAAVTGRGNEQFF. In DNA, the CDR3 is TGCAGCGTTGCCGCGGTGACAGGGAGGGGCAATGAGCAGTTCTTC. The chain recombines TRBV29-1 with TRBJ2-1; D tentatively reads TRBD1 or TRBD2 (7 bases each). V gave up 4 bases and J gave up 6 bases, with 19 bases separating them. CDR1 and CDR2 from the germline V gene are SQVTM and ANQGSEA. The CDR3 has 15 residues.

This chain uses TRBV20-1 with TRBJ2-7; D unresolved. The CDR3 sequence is 10 residues long. Germline CDR1 and CDR2: DFQATT and SNEGSKA (reference sequence). With 5 bases removed from V and 10 bases from J, the gap between germline ends came to 12 bases. The CDR3 spells CSASRLTQYF. The CDR3 DNA sequence: TGCAGTGCTTCGAGACTCACCCAGTACTTC.

About this clone itself: This CDR3 is also generated by other DNA sequences in the sample. This chain links TRBV7-2 with TRBJ2-1; the match to TRBD2 covers 8 bases. The CDR3 totals 15 residues. J lost 1 base, V lost 3 bases, and 2 bases had no gene match. Germline V gene data show CDR1 as SGHTA and CDR2 as FQGNSA. The CDR3 loop reads CASSLSSGSYNEQFF. The CDR3 nucleotides are TGTGCCAGCAGCTTGTCTAGCGGGTCCTACAATGAGCAGTTCTTC.

This clone was detected a few times. J is TRBJ2-1 and V is TRBV14, with 8 bases matching TRBD1. This CDR3 is 16 amino acids long. CDR1 and CDR2 (germline): SGHDN, FVKESK. The trim removed 6 bases at V and 8 bases at J, leaving 15 bases unmatched. The CDR3 is CASSLLTWTGTHEQFF. The CDR3 nucleotides are TGTGCCAGCAGTCTACTCACCTGGACAGGGACCCATGAGCAGTTCTTC.

Only a few counts were recorded for this clone. The rearrangement uses TRBV7-2 and TRBJ2-1, with D unclear. Trimming removed 8 bases at V and 6 bases at J, with 14 bases between. Looked up from germline, CDR1 is SGHTA and CDR2 is FQGNSA. The CDR3 has 13 residues. CDR3 bases: TGTGCCAGCCGCCTTAGTCCCGTCAATGAGCAGTTCTTC. This encodes CASRLSPVNEQFF.

This clone was observed a handful of times. This chain links TRBV2 with TRBJ2-1, with TRBD2 identical over 9 bases. CDR1 and CDR2 (germline): SNHLY, FYNNEI. V was clipped by 3 bases and J by 14 bases; unmatched bases: 8. The CDR3 length is 13 residues. CDR3: CASSETLAGKKFF. CDR3 DNA: TGTGCCAGCAGTGAGACCCTAGCGGGAAAAAAGTTCTTC.

This clone occurred a few times. This chain uses TRBV29-1 with TRBJ1-5; 8 nucleotides match TRBD1. Unmatched junction bases numbered 8, after V lost 6 bases and J lost 7 bases. Looked up from germline, CDR1 is SQVTM and CDR2 is ANQGSEA. The CDR3 covers 13 residues. The chain's CDR3 is CSVIDRGGQPQHF. The CDR3 DNA is TGCAGCGTAATAGACAGGGGTGGGCAGCCCCAGCATTTT.

The chain couples TRBV6-5 to TRBJ2-7; TRBD1 or TRBD2 may be the D gene (5 bases each). The CDR3 is made up of 13 amino acids. Trimming removed 5 bases at V and 3 bases at J, with 11 bases between. Germline-derived CDR1 and CDR2 are MNHEY and SVGAGI. CDR3 coding DNA: TGTGCCAGCAGTCGGGGACGGGGCTACGAGCAGTACTTC. Translated, it gives CASSRGRGYEQYF.

The V gene is TRBV28, the J gene TRBJ1-2; 7 nucleotides align to TRBD1. Germline trimming cut 4 bases from V and 6 bases from J; bases unmatched to any gene: 8. Germline lookup yields CDR1 MDHEN and CDR2 SYDVKM. CDR3 length: 14 residues. The CDR3 DNA is TGTGCCAGCAGTTCAGACAGGGAGTGGGATGGCTACACCTTC. It codes for CASSSDREWDGYTF.

The chain is built from TRBV29-1 and TRBJ1-2; weak D call: TRBD1 (5 bases). Germline-derived CDR1 and CDR2 are SQVTM and ANQGSEA. Trimming took off 4 bases at V and 6 bases at J, with 9 bases between the two ends. The CDR3 extends over 11 amino acids. The DNA of the CDR3 is TGCAGCGTTGTCCCAGGGAATGGCTACACCTTC. Translation gives CSVVPGNGYTF.

The chain has TRBV29-1 and TRBJ1-1; no clear D gene. The CDR3 contains 11 residues. Deletions cut 4 bases from V and 6 bases from J, with 9 bases between. Germline-derived CDR1 and CDR2 are SQVTM and ANQGSEA. The CDR3 protein is CSVVGPAEAFF. CDR3 DNA sequence: TGCAGCGTTGTAGGGCCAGCTGAAGCTTTCTTT. The full variable domain, with the rest looked up from reference TRBV29-1 and TRBJ1-1, is SAVISQKPSRDICQRGTSLTIQCQVDSQVTMMFWYRQQPGQSLTLIATANQGSEATYESGFVIDKFPISRPNLTFSTLTVSNMSPEDSSIYLCSVVGPAEAFFGQGTRLTVV.

The genes are TRBV7-8 and TRBJ2-4, with TRBD2 matching over 7 bases. Germline assignment: CDR1 SGHVS and CDR2 FQNEAQ. This CDR3 is 16 amino acids long. The V segment lost 5 bases and the J segment 3 bases; nucleotides outside the gene matches: 10. The CDR3, as DNA: TGTGCCAGCAGCCTCGTGTGGAGGGAGGGCAAAAACATTCAGTACTTC. Translation gives CASSLVWREGKNIQYF. The full variable domain, rest sourced from reference TRBV7-8 and TRBJ2-4, is GAGVSQSPRYKVAKRGQDVALRCDPISGHVSLFWYQQALGQGPEFLTYFQNEAQLDKSGLPSDRFFAERPEGSVSTLKIQRTQQEDSAVYLCASSLVWREGKNIQYFGAGTRLSVL.

The sample holds a few counts of this clone. The V and J genes are TRBV11-2 and TRBJ1-2; 7 bases agree with TRBD1. The ends lost 4 bases at V and 0 bases at J; junction bases unmatched: 5. The CDR3 is made up of 15 amino acids. Germline CDR1 and CDR2: SGHAT and FQNNGV. The DNA for the CDR3 is TGTGCCAGCAGCTCAAGACAGGGCCCTAACTATGGCTACACCTTC. It codes for CASSSRQGPNYGYTF.

The CDR3 DNA reads TGTGCCAGCAGCGTAGATGGGTATAGCACAGATACGCAGTATTTT. Its protein product is CASSVDGYSTDTQYF. The chain carries TRBV9 and TRBJ2-3; no reliable D call. CDR3 length: 15 amino acids. V was clipped by 0 bases and J by 0 bases, with 8 bases between them. CDR1 and CDR2 (germline): SGDLS, YYNGEE.

The rearrangement joins TRBV18 to TRBJ1-1; D is undetermined. This CDR3 is 14 amino acids long. V was clipped by 2 bases and J by 1 base, with 8 bases between them. Germline V CDR1 and CDR2: KGHSH, LQKENI. The CDR3 nucleotides read TGTGCCAGCTCACCATCAGGTTCGAACACTGAAGCTTTCTTT. As protein: CASSPSGSNTEAFF.

This clone was found once. This rearrangement joins TRBV27 to TRBJ1-2; D is undetermined. V lost 4 bases, J lost 10 bases, and 16 bases lay in between. Germline V lookup: CDR1 MNHEY, CDR2 SMNVEV (reference sequence). The CDR3 runs 13 residues. CDR3 residues: CASSSPTLQIYTF. CDR3 bases: TGTGCCAGCAGTTCTCCGACTCTCCAAATCTACACCTTC.

The DNA for the CDR3 is TGCAGCGTTGAGTACATGAACACTGAAGCTTTCTTT. Translating it yields CSVEYMNTEAFF. The V call is TRBV29-1, the J call TRBJ1-1, with D unresolved. V shed 3 bases and J shed 0 bases, with 5 bases lying between them. The CDR3 has 12 residues. The germline CDR1 and CDR2 sequences are SQVTM and ANQGSEA.

This clone was seen only a few times. The chain uses TRBV19 and TRBJ2-6; D ambiguous. The CDR3 runs to 11 residues. Trimming removed 10 bases at V and 4 bases at J, with 5 bases between. Germline assignment: CDR1 LNHDA and CDR2 SQIVND (reference sequence). The DNA for the CDR3 is TGTGCCACTCGCGGGGCCAACGTCCTGACTTTC. Translated: CATRGANVLTF.

The chain recombines TRBV7-2 with TRBJ2-7; 7 bases match TRBD2. This CDR3 region has 14 residues. V was pared by 4 bases and J by 2 bases, with 5 bases of the junction left unmatched. CDR1 is SGHTA and CDR2 is FQGNSA in the germline V gene. The CDR3 reads CASSSLASAYEQYF. Here the CDR3 DNA reads TGTGCCAGCAGCTCACTAGCGTCGGCCTACGAGCAGTACTTC.

The chain links TRBV7-6 to TRBJ2-5, with TRBD1 matching 8 bases. This CDR3 comprises 14 residues. Germline V gene data show CDR1 as SGHVS and CDR2 as FNYEAQ. V gave up 4 bases and J gave up 0 bases; unmatched junction bases: 1. The CDR3 protein is CASSWTGNQETQYF. The CDR3 DNA follows: TGTGCCAGCAGCTGGACAGGGAACCAAGAGACCCAGTACTTC.

This clone was detected a few times. This rearrangement joins TRBV29-1 to TRBJ2-7, with 8 bases identical to TRBD1. This CDR3 region has 13 residues. Germline trimming cut 4 bases from V and 5 bases from J; bases unmatched to any gene: 7. The germline CDR1 and CDR2 sequences are SQVTM and ANQGSEA. CDR3 sequence: CSVARQGAHEQYF. CDR3 DNA: TGCAGCGTTGCTAGGCAGGGGGCTCACGAGCAGTACTTC.